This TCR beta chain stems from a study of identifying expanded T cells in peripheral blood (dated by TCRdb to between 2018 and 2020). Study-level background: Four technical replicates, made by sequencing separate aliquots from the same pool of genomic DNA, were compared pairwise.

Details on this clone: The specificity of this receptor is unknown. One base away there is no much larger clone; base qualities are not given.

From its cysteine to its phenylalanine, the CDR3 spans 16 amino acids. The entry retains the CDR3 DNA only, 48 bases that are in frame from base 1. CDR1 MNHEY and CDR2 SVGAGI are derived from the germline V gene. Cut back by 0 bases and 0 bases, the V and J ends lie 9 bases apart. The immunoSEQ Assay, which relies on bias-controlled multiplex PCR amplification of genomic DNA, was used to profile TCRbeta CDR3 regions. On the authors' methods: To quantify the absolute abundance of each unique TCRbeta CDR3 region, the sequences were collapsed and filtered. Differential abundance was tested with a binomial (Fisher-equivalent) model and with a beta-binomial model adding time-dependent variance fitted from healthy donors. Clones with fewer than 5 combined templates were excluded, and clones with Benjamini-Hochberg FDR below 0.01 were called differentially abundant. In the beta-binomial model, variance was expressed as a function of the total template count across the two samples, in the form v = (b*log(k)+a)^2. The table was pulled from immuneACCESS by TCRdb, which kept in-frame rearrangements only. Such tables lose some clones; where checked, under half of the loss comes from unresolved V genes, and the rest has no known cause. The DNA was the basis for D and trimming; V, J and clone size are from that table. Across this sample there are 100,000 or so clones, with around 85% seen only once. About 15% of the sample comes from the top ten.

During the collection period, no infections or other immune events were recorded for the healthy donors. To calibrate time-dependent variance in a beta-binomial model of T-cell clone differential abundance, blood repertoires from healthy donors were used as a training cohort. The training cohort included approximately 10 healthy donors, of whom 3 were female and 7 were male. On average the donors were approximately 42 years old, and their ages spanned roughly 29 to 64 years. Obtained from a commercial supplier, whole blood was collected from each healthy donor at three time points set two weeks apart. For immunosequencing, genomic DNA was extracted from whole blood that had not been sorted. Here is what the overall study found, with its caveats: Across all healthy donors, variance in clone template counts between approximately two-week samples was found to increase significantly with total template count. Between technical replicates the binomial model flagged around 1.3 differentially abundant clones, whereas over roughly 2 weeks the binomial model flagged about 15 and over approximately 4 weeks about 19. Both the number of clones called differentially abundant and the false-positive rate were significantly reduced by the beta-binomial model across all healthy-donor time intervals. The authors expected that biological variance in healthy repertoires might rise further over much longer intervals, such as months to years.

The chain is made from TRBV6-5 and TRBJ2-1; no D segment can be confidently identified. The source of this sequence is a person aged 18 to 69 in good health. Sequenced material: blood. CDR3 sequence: CASSYSRTVSYNEQFF. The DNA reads TGTGCCAGCAGTTACTCGAGGACCGTCTCCTACAATGAGCAGTTCTTC.